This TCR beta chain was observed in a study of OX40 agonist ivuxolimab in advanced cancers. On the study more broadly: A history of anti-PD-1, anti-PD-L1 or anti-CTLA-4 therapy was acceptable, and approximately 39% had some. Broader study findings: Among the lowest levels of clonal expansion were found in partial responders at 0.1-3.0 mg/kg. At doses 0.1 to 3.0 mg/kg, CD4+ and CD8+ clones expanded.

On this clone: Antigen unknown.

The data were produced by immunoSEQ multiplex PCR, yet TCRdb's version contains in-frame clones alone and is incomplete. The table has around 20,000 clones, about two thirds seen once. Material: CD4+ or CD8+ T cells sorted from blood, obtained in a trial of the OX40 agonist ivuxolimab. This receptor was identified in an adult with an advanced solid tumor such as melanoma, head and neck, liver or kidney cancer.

This CDR3 reads CASSVTDFGAYEQYF. The CDR3 coding sequence is TGTGCCAGCAGCGTAACGGATTTTGGGGCTTACGAGCAGTACTTC. The rearrangement joins TRBV9 to TRBJ2-7; tentatively, D is TRBD1 (5 bases). The CDR3 covers 15 residues. V lost 1 base to trimming and J lost 4 bases, with 15 bases between them. Germline values: CDR1 SGDLS, CDR2 YYNGEE.